What follows describes a single TCR beta chain. The antigen is unknown. Patients aged 18 to 65 had newly diagnosed hyperthyroidism that had lasted under 2 months. Fresh peripheral blood, 10 ml, yielded the PBMCs. From germline, CDR1 is SEHNR and CDR2 FQNEAQ (reference sequence). The CDR3 has 17 amino acids. The V gene lost 4 bases and the J gene lost 2 bases, with 15 bases spanning the gap. This record comes from a study of T cells in Graves' hyperthyroidism and ophthalmopathy. Study results and limitations: Peripheral blood also featured most of the thyroid clonotypes expanded above 0.001.

The source material, RNA transcripts, was used to amplify TCR beta CDR3 regions. A first-round RT-PCR of the TCR CDR3 used the HTBI primer set. TCRdb fed the multiplex PCR reads into MiXCR, producing one record per CDR3 protein. Of approximately 630,000 distinct CDR3 sequences in the sample, 15% to 20% were seen once. Sequenced input: blood. The chain is built from TRBV7-9 and TRBJ2-6; a possible D gene is TRBD2 (6 bases). This sequence originates from a woman aged 25 to 45 with Graves' hyperthyroidism. CDR3 residues: CASSYDPAGPGANVLTF. Written as DNA, the CDR3 is TGTGCCAGCAGCTACGACCCCGCGGGGCCTGGGGCCAACGTCCTGACTTTC.